This record covers a single T cell receptor (beta chain). The protocol was immunoSEQ multiplex PCR, while the TCRdb copy is restricted to in-frame clones and leaves out a portion. Of about 300,000 clones in the sample, around nine tenths were seen once. Living in roughly 23 US areas, the participants were between roughly 18 and 90 years of age. Clinical history reported by participants formed the basis on which cohorts were assigned. The data originate from a study of blood T cell repertoires in COVID-19. About the research overall: Samples of COVID-19 (acute and convalescent) were obtained from the United States, Italy and Spain.

This clonotype was sampled from a young woman who had recovered from COVID-19. Sequencing used PBMCs or T cells enriched from blood (not recorded which).

The CDR3 protein is CASTEITYSNQPQHF. The CDR3 coding sequence is TGTGCCAGCACCGAAATCACCTATAGCAATCAGCCCCAGCATTTT. The chain has TRBV2 and TRBJ1-5; D unresolved. This CDR3 contains 15 residues. Germline V gives CDR1 SNHLY, CDR2 FYNNEI. The ends were cut back, 7 bases at V and 0 bases at J, with 13 bases in the middle.